This T cell receptor beta chain was recorded in a study of shared clonotypes between healthy human individuals. About the research overall: CD8 memory received one plate per donor, CD8 naive two, CD4 memory three and CD4 naive three.

In replicate PCRs of sorted subsets, approximately 200 ng DNA, approximately 32,000 T cell genomes, was used. Generated by immunoSEQ multiplex PCR, the TCRdb table keeps only in-frame clones and is missing some. The table lists millions of clones, over 90% of them singletons. The germline V gene encodes CDR1 SNHLY and CDR2 FYNNEI. V was trimmed by 6 bases and J by 4 bases, leaving 4 bases between them. The CDR3 totals 11 residues. The clonotype comes from a man aged 18 to 29 in good health. Some clones in this sample may be carry-over from other donors' samples. The sequenced material came from naive CD4+ T cells from PBMCs. The subset was: CD45RA+ positively selected. The chain joins TRBV2 to TRBJ2-1; D gene ambiguous. CDR3 protein: CASSRYNEQFF. CDR3 coding DNA: TGTGCCAGCAGCCGGTACAATGAGCAGTTCTTC. Together with reference TRBV2 and TRBJ2-1, the CDR3 gives the full variable domain: EPEVTQTPSHQVTQMGQEVILRCVPISNHLYFYWYRQILGQKVEFLVSFYNNEISEKSEIFDDQFSVERPDGSNFTLKIRSTKLEDSAMYFCASSRYNEQFFGPGTRLTVL.